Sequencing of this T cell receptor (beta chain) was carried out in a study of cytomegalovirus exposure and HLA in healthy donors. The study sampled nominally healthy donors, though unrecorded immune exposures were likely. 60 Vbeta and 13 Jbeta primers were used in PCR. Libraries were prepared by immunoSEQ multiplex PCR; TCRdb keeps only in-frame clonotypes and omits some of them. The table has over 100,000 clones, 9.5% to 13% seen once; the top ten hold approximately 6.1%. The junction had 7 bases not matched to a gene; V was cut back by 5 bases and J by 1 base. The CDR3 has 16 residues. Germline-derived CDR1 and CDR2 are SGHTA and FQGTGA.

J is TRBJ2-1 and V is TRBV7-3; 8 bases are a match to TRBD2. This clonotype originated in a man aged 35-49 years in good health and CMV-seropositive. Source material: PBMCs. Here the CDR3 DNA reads TGTGCCAGCAGCACCCACGGGAGGGCTTCCTACAATGAGCAGTTCTTC. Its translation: CASSTHGRASYNEQFF.